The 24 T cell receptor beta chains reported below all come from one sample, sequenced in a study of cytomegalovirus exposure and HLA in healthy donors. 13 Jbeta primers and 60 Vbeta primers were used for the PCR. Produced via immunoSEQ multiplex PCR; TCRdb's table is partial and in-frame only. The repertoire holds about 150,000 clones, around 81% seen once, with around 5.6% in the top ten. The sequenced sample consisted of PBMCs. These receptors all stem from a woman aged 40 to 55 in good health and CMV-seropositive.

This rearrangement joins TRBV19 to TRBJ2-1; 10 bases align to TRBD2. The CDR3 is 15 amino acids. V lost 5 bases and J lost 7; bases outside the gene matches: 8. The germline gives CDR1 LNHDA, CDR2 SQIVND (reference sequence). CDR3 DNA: TGTGCCAGTAGTCTTCAGCGGGAGGGCCGGAATGAGCAGTTCTTC. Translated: CASSLQREGRNEQFF. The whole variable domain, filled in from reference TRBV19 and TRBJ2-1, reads DGGITQSPKYLFRKEGQNVTLSCEQNLNHDAMYWYRQDPGQGLRLIYYSQIVNDFQKGDIAEGYSVSREKKESFPLTVTSAQKNPTAFYLCASSLQREGRNEQFFGPGTRLTVL.

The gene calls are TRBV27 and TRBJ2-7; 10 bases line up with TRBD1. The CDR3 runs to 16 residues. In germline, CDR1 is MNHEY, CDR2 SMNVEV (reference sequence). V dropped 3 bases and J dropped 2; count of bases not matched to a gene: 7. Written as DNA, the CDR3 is TGTGCCAGCAGTTTCCTCACCGGGACAGGGGCCTACGAGCAGTACTTC. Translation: CASSFLTGTGAYEQYF.

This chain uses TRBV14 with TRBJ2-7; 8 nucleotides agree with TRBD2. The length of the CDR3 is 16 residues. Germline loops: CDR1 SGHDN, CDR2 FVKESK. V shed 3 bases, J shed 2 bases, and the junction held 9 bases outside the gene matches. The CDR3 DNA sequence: TGTGCCAGCAGCCACCGTGGCGCGGGAGGCCCCTACGAGCAGTACTTC. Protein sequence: CASSHRGAGGPYEQYF.

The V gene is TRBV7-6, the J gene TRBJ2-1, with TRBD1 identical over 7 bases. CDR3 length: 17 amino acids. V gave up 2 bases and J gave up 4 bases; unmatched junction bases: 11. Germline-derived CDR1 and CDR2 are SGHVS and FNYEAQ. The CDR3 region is CASSLTVSGTVYNEQFF. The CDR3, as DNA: TGTGCCAGCAGCTTAACGGTCTCGGGGACAGTGTACAATGAGCAGTTCTTC.

The DNA of the CDR3 is TGTGCCAGCAGACCCCGCGGACTAGCGGGAGGCAACGAGCAGTACTTC. This codes for CASRPRGLAGGNEQYF. The V call is TRBV27, the J call TRBJ2-7, with 14 bases aligning to TRBD2. With V trimmed by 6 bases and J by 5 bases, 9 bases remained unmatched. The germline gives CDR1 MNHEY, CDR2 SMNVEV (reference sequence). The CDR3 is 16 residues long.

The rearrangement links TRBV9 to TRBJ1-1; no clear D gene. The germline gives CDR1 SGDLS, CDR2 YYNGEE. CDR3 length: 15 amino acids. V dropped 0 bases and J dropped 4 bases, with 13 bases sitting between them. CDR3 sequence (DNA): TGTGCCAGCAGCGTAGTAGCCGGGGAAGGCACTGAAGCTTTCTTT. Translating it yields CASSVVAGEGTEAFF.

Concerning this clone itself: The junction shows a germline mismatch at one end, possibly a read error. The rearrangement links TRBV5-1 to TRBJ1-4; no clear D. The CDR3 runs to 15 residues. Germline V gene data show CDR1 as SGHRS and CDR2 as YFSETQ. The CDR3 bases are TGCGCCAGCAGTTTGGCGAAGATAGCTAATGAAAAACTGTTTTTT. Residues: CASSLAKIANEKLFF.

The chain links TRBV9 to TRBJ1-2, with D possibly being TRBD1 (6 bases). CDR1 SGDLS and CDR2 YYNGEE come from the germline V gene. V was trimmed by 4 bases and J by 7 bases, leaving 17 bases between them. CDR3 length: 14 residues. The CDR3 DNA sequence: TGTGCCAGCAGCTCATCGGGACATCGGTCTGGCTACACCTTC. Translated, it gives CASSSSGHRSGYTF.

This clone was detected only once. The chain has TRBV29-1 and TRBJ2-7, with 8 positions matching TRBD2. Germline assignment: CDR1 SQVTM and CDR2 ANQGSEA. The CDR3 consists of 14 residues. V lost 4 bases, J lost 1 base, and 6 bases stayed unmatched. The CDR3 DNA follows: TGCAGCGTTGGGTTCGGGACTAGATCCTACGAGCAGTACTTC. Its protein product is CSVGFGTRSYEQYF.

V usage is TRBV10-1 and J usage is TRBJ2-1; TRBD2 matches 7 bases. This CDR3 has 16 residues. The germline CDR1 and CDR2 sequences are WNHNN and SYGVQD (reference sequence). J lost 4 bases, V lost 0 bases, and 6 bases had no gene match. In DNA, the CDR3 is TGCGCCAGCAGTGAGTCGCCTAGCGGAAATTACAATGAGCAGTTCTTC. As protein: CASSESPSGNYNEQFF.

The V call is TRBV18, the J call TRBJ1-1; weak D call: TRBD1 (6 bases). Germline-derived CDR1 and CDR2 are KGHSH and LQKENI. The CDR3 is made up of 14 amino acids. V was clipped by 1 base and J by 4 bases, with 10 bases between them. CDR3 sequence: CASSPLGGATEAFF. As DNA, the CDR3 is TGTGCCAGCTCACCACTCGGGGGGGCCACTGAAGCTTTCTTT.

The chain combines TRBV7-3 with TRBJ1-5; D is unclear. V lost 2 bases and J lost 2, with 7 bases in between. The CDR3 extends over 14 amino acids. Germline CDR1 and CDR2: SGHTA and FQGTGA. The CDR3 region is CASSLSGGNQPQHF. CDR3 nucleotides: TGTGCCAGCAGCTTATCGGGAGGCAATCAGCCCCAGCATTTT. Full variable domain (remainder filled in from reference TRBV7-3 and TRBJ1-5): GAGVSQTPSNKVTEKGKYVELRCDPISGHTALYWYRQSLGQGPEFLIYFQGTGAADDSGLPNDRFFAVRPEGSVSTLKIQRTERGDSAVYLCASSLSGGNQPQHFGDGTRLSIL.

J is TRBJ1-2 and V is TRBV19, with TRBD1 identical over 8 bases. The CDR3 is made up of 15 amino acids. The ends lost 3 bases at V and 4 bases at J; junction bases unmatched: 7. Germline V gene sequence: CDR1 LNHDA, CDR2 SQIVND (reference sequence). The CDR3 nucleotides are TGTGCCAGTAGTATCGGAGACAGGGGACCCTATGGCTACACCTTC. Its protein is CASSIGDRGPYGYTF. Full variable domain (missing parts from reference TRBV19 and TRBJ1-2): DGGITQSPKYLFRKEGQNVTLSCEQNLNHDAMYWYRQDPGQGLRLIYYSQIVNDFQKGDIAEGYSVSREKKESFPLTVTSAQKNPTAFYLCASSIGDRGPYGYTFGSGTRLTVV.

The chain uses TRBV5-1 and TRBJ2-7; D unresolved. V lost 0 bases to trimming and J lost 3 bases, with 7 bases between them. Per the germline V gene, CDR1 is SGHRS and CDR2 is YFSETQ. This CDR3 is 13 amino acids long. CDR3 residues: CASSLGQDYEQYF. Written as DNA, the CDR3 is TGCGCCAGCAGCTTGGGCCAGGACTACGAGCAGTACTTC.

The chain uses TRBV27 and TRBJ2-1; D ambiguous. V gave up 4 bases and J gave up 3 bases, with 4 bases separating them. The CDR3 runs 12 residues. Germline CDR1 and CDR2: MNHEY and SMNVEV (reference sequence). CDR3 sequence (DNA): TGTGCCAGCAGTTCGGGCTACAATGAGCAGTTCTTC. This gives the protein CASSSGYNEQFF.

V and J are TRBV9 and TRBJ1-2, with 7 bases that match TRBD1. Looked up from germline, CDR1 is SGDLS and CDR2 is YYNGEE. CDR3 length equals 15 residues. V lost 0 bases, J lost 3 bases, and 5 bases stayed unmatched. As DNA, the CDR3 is TGTGCCAGCAGCGTAGGCCAAGGGGGCGACTATGGCTACACCTTC. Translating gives CASSVGQGGDYGYTF.

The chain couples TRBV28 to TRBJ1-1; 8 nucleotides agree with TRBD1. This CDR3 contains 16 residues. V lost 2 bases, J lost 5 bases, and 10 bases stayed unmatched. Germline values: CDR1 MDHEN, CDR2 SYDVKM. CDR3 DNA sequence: TGTGCCAGCAGTTTAACTCCCGGACAGGGTGGAACTGAAGCTTTCTTT. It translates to CASSLTPGQGGTEAFF.

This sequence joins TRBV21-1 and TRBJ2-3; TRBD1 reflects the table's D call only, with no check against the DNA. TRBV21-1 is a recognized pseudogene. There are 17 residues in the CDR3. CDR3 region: CASSLQAGLVRTDTQYF. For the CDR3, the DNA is TGTGCCAGCAGCCTACAGGCTGGGCTAGTCCGCACAGATACGCAGTATTTT.

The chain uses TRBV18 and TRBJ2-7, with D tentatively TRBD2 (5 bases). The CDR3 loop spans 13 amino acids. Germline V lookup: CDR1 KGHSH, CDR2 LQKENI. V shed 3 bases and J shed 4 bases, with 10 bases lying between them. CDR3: CASSPGNFYEQYF. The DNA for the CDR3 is TGTGCCAGCTCACCCGGGAACTTTTACGAGCAGTACTTC.

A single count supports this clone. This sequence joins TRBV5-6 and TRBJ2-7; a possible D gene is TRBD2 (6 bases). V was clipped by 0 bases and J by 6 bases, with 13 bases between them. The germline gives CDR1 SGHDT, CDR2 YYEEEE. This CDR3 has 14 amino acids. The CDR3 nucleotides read TGTGCCAGCAGCTTGGGTTTCGGGGGTCGCGAGCAGTACTTC. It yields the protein CASSLGFGGREQYF.

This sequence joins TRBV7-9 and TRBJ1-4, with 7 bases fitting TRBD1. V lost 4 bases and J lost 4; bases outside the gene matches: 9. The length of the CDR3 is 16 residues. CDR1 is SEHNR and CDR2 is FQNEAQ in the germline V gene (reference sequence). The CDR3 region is CASSWVPTGFNEKLFF. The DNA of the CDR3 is TGTGCCAGCAGCTGGGTTCCGACAGGGTTTAATGAAAAACTGTTTTTT. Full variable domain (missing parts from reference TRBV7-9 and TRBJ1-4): DTGVSQNPRHKITKRGQNVTFRCDPISEHNRLYWYRQTLGQGPEFLTYFQNEAQLEKSRLLSDRFSAERPKGSFSTLEIQRTEQGDSAMYLCASSWVPTGFNEKLFFGSGTQLSVL.

The DNA of the CDR3 is TGTGCCAGCAGGCGGCAGGGACTAAGAGTCTCCTACAATGAGCAGTTCTTC. The encoded protein is CASRRQGLRVSYNEQFF. V and J are TRBV28 and TRBJ2-1, with 7 nucleotides matching TRBD2. The J segment lost 0 bases and the V segment lost 6 bases, leaving 11 bases of the junction unmatched. Germline loops: CDR1 MDHEN, CDR2 SYDVKM. The CDR3 loop spans 17 amino acids.

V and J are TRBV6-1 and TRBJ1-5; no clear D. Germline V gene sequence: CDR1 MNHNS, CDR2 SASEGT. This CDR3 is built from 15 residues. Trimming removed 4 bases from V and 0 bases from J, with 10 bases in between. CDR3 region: CASSGILNSNQPQHF. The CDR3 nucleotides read TGTGCCAGCAGTGGCATACTAAATAGCAATCAGCCCCAGCATTTT.

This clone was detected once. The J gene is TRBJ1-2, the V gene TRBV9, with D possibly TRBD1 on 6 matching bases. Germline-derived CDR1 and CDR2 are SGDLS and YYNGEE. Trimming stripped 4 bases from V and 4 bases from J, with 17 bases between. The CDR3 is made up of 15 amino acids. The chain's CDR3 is CASSLRTALGYGYTF. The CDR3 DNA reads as TGTGCCAGCAGCCTAAGGACAGCTTTGGGCTATGGCTACACCTTC.